These 8 T cell receptor beta chains share one sample of origin, sequenced in a study of T cells after yellow fever vaccination. TCRdb itself ran the 5' RACE reads through MiXCR, one entry per CDR3 protein. This sample has about 400,000 distinct CDR3 sequences, with over 5% found just once. This sample comprised PBMCs, obtained 5 days after the yellow fever booster vaccination. These receptors were taken from a man younger than 40 who received the YFV17D yellow fever vaccine.

The chain combines TRBV9 with TRBJ2-1, with TRBD2 identical over 15 bases. Trimming at V came to 3 bases and at J to 8 bases, leaving 6 bases not matched to a gene. Germline CDR1 and CDR2: SGDLS and YYNGEE. The CDR3 runs 16 residues. CDR3 residues: CASSEAGLAGGDEQFF. The CDR3 region has the DNA TGTGCCAGCAGCGAAGCGGGACTAGCGGGAGGCGATGAGCAGTTCTTC. Full variable domain (missing parts from reference TRBV9 and TRBJ2-1): DSGVTQTPKHLITATGQRVTLRCSPRSGDLSVYWYQQSLDQGLQFLIQYYNGEERAKGNILERFSAQQFPDLHSELNLSSLELGDSALYFCASSEAGLAGGDEQFFGPGTRLTVL.

This clonotype was detected ten times or more. This chain joins TRBV6-1 and TRBJ1-5, with 9 positions matching TRBD1. Germline loops: CDR1 MNHNS, CDR2 SASEGT. The ends lost 6 bases at V and 4 bases at J; junction bases unmatched: 1. The CDR3 covers 13 residues. The CDR3 spells CASRGTGNQPQHF. DNA of the CDR3: TGTGCCAGCAGGGGGACAGGGAATCAGCCCCAGCATTTT.

The chain is built from TRBV12-3 or TRBV12-4 and TRBJ2-7, with TRBD2 matching over 9 bases. The V segment lost 6 bases and the J segment 4 bases; nucleotides outside the gene matches: 4. The CDR3 extends over 13 amino acids. CDR3 bases: TGTGCCAGCAGGCCTAGCGGGATTTACGAGCAGTACTTC. This encodes CASRPSGIYEQYF.

At least ten counts were recorded for this clonotype. The gene calls are TRBV30 and TRBJ2-7; D possibly corresponds to TRBD2 (5 bases). Germline V gene lookup returns CDR1 GTSNPN and CDR2 SVGIG (reference sequence). V lost 4 bases to trimming and J lost 2 bases, with 9 bases between them. There are 12 residues in the CDR3. Here the CDR3 reads CAWTLGAYEQYF. CDR3 bases: TGTGCCTGGACCCTCGGGGCCTACGAGCAGTACTTC.

This clonotype was seen a few times. The chain carries TRBV15 and TRBJ2-7, with D possibly matching TRBD1 (5 bases). The CDR3 is 12 amino acids. Per the germline V gene, CDR1 is LNHNV and CDR2 is YYDKDF (reference sequence). V was shortened by 1 base and J by 6 bases, with 7 bases between the two germline ends. CDR3 amino acids: CATSRATAEQYF. In DNA form, the CDR3 reads TGTGCCACCAGCAGAGCGACAGCCGAGCAGTACTTC. Drawing the rest from reference TRBV15 and TRBJ2-7, the complete variable domain is DAMVIQNPRYQVTQFGKPVTLSCSQTLNHNVMYWYQQKSSQAPKLLFHYYDKDFNNEADTPDNFQSRRPNTSFCFLDIRSPGLGDTAMYLCATSRATAEQYFGPGTRLTVT.

In nucleotides, the CDR3 is TGTGCCAGCTGCCCGGGACAGGGGATGAATGAGCAGTTCTTC. Translation gives CASCPGQGMNEQFF. The chain joins TRBV10-3 to TRBJ2-1, with 10 bases identical to TRBD1. This CDR3 spans 14 amino acids. From germline, CDR1 is ENHRY and CDR2 SYGVKD. V shed 10 bases, J shed 7 bases, and the junction held 10 bases outside the gene matches.

This clonotype was picked up many times. The chain links TRBV6-6 to TRBJ2-5; D ambiguous. V lost 5 bases and J 0 bases, leaving 4 bases between the germline ends. Germline CDR1 MNHNY, CDR2 SVGAGI (reference sequence). The CDR3 sequence is 12 residues long. The CDR3: CASSRHQETQYF. For the CDR3, the DNA is TGTGCCAGCAGTCGCCACCAAGAGACCCAGTACTTC.

The J gene is TRBJ2-1, the V gene TRBV3-1; 9 bases line up with TRBD2. Germline loops: CDR1 LGHDT, CDR2 YNNKEL (reference sequence). The CDR3 extends over 18 amino acids. Unmatched junction bases numbered 13, after V lost 4 bases and J lost 3 bases. The CDR3 protein is CASSPGGSGSPLYNEQFF. CDR3 nucleotides: TGTGCCAGCAGCCCAGGGGGTAGCGGGAGTCCCCTCTACAATGAGCAGTTCTTC.